This is a list of T cell receptor beta chains from one sample in a study of OX40 agonist ivuxolimab in advanced cancers. Clones were sequenced by immunoSEQ multiplex PCR, and TCRdb holds only the in-frame ones, with some missing. There are 60,000 to 85,000 clones in the sample; 89% occur only once, and about 4% lies in the top ten. The sequences come from CD4+ or CD8+ T cells sorted from blood, collected in a trial of the OX40 agonist ivuxolimab. These receptors all stem from an adult with an advanced solid tumor such as melanoma, head and neck, liver or kidney cancer. CDR3s include the opening cysteine and the closing phenylalanine or tryptophan. The order of the fields is clone size, D gene, J gene, V gene, CDR3 protein, CDR3 DNA. D genes are given only for firm matches. Clone size appears in some rows only: once, few, many, or a class for an expanded clone.

- | - | TRBJ2-1 | TRBV7-2 | CASSRSGSSYNEQFF | TGTGCCAGCAGCCGAAGCGGCAGCTCCTACAATGAGCAGTTCTTC
- | - | TRBJ2-3 | TRBV11-3 | CASSFRGQGDTQYF | TGTGCCAGCAGCTTTCGGGGTCAGGGAGATACGCAGTATTTT
- | - | TRBJ2-1 | TRBV7-3 | CASSLIGRSSNNEQFF | TGTGCCAGCAGCTTAATAGGGCGGTCTTCAAACAATGAGCAGTTCTTC
- | TRBD1 | TRBJ2-7 | TRBV11-3 | CASSLQGAYEQYF | TGTGCCAGCAGCTTACAGGGGGCCTACGAGCAGTACTTC
- | - | TRBJ2-2 | TRBV4-2 | CASSQVATGELFF | TGTGCCAGCAGCCAAGTTGCTACCGGGGAGCTGTTTTTT
- | TRBD1 | TRBJ2-7 | TRBV4-3 | CASSPEWGQTYEQYF | TGCGCCAGCAGCCCCGAATGGGGACAGACCTACGAGCAGTACTTC
- | - | TRBJ2-7 | TRBV9 | CASSPGLVSYEQYF | TGTGCCAGCAGCCCGGGACTGGTCTCCTACGAGCAGTACTTC
- | - | TRBJ2-3 | TRBV7-8 | CASSLRASGTDTQYF | TGTGCCAGCAGCTTACGGGCGTCGGGCACAGATACGCAGTATTTT
few | TRBD1 | TRBJ2-3 | TRBV18 | CASSPGQGGTDTQYF | TGTGCCAGCTCACCCGGACAGGGTGGCACAGATACGCAGTATTTT
- | TRBD1 | TRBJ1-1 | TRBV29-1 | CSARGQPNTEAFF | TGCAGCGCCCGGGGACAGCCGAACACTGAAGCTTTCTTT
- | - | TRBJ1-5 | TRBV11-2 | CASSRDLNQPQHF | TGTGCCAGCAGCCGGGACCTAAATCAGCCCCAGCATTTT
- | TRBD2 | TRBJ2-1 | TRBV7-3 | CASSFRLAGYNEQFF | TGTGCCAGCAGCTTTAGGCTAGCGGGATACAATGAGCAGTTCTTC
- | TRBD1 | TRBJ2-7 | TRBV11-2 | CASSPGTGADEQYF | TGTGCCAGCAGCCCCGGGACAGGGGCGGACGAGCAGTACTTC
- | - | TRBJ2-3 | TRBV6-6 | CATKGGAGTDTQYF | TGTGCCACTAAGGGGGGCGCCGGCACAGATACGCAGTATTTT
- | - | TRBJ1-2 | TRBV9 | CASSQQTRQQPYGYTF | TGTGCCAGCAGCCAACAGACCCGACAGCAACCCTATGGCTACACCTTC
- | - | TRBJ2-3 | TRBV5-1 | CASRQAPGQSGTDTQYF | TGCGCCAGCAGACAGGCCCCTGGGCAGAGTGGCACAGATACGCAGTATTTT
- | TRBD2 | TRBJ2-5 | TRBV2 | CASSKGGLAAETQYF | TGTGCCAGCAGCAAAGGGGGACTAGCGGCAGAGACCCAGTACTTC
- | - | TRBJ2-5 | TRBV5-4 | CASSLDRQETQYF | TGTGCCAGCAGCTTAGACCGCCAAGAGACCCAGTACTTC
- | - | TRBJ2-7 | TRBV30 | CAGSRGGTYEQYF | TGTGCCGGCTCCAGGGGCGGGACCTACGAGCAGTACTTC
- | - | TRBJ2-2 | TRBV7-7 | CASSLRETGELFF | TGTGCCAGCAGCTTAAGGGAAACCGGGGAGCTGTTTTTT
- | - | TRBJ2-3 | TRBV7-2 | CASSLEITDTQYF | TGTGCCAGCAGCTTAGAGATCACAGATACGCAGTATTTT
- | - | TRBJ1-2 | TRBV7-9 | CASSLGSGRYGYTF | TGTGCCAGCAGCTTAGGGTCCGGACGCTATGGCTACACCTTC
- | - | TRBJ2-4 | TRBV5-1 | CASSLATSWGTGDIQYF | TGCGCCAGCAGCTTGGCAACTAGTTGGGGGACGGGGGACATTCAGTACTTC
- | - | TRBJ1-4 | TRBV6-5 | CASSWGQGSEKLFF | TGTGCCAGCAGTTGGGGGCAGGGGAGTGAAAAACTGTTTTTT
- | - | TRBJ1-1 | TRBV6-6 | CASSYANPDPNTEAFF | TGTGCCAGCAGTTACGCGAATCCAGACCCTAACACTGAAGCTTTCTTT
once | - | TRBJ2-1 | TRBV29-1 | CSVEARGFEQFF | TGCAGCGTTGAAGCCAGGGGCTTTGAGCAGTTCTTC
- | - | TRBJ1-2 | TRBV19 | CASSISPEKSGYTF | TGTGCCAGTAGTATATCTCCGGAGAAGAGTGGCTACACCTTC
- | - | TRBJ1-4 | TRBV4-1 | CASSQDEGPRGEKLFF | TGCGCCAGCAGCCAAGATGAGGGCCCTCGGGGGGAAAAACTGTTTTTT
few | - | TRBJ1-1 | TRBV4-3 | CASRRALNTEAFF | TGCGCCAGCAGGCGCGCCCTGAACACTGAAGCTTTCTTT
- | - | TRBJ2-1 | TRBV5-1 | CASSFSVGGRNEQFF | TGCGCCAGCAGCTTTAGTGTGGGGGGGCGCAATGAGCAGTTCTTC
- | TRBD2 | TRBJ2-5 | TRBV9 | CASSVGTSGSGEQYF | TGTGCCAGCAGCGTAGGGACTAGCGGGAGTGGAGAGCAGTACTTC
few | - | TRBJ1-2 | TRBV9 | CASSAGGGNYGYTF | TGTGCCAGCAGCGCTGGAGGTGGAAACTATGGCTACACCTTC
- | - | TRBJ1-2 | TRBV9 | CASSPSEGPYGYTF | TGTGCCAGCAGCCCCAGCGAAGGGCCCTATGGCTACACCTTC
- | TRBD2 | TRBJ2-1 | TRBV11-2 | CASSPLAGVGDEQFF | TGTGCCAGCAGCCCACTAGCGGGAGTGGGGGATGAGCAGTTCTTC
once | - | TRBJ2-1 | TRBV30 | CAWSGSGNEQFF | TGTGCCTGGAGTGGTAGCGGAAATGAGCAGTTCTTC
- | - | TRBJ1-1 | TRBV5-1 | CASGLVEQGGTEAFF | TGCGCCAGCGGCTTGGTTGAGCAGGGAGGTACTGAAGCTTTCTTT
- | TRBD1 | TRBJ1-2 | TRBV27 | CASNRQGYDYGYTF | TGTGCCAGCAACCGACAGGGGTACGACTATGGCTACACCTTC
- | - | TRBJ2-3 | TRBV6-5 | CASSYSERTDTQYF | TGTGCCAGCAGTTACTCCGAACGCACAGATACGCAGTATTTT
- | TRBD2 | TRBJ2-1 | TRBV10-3 | CAIREREGEQFF | TGTGCCATCAGAGAGCGGGAGGGTGAGCAGTTCTTC
- | - | TRBJ2-2 | TRBV10-3 | CAISVSAGELFF | TGTGCCATCAGTGTTTCGGCCGGGGAGCTGTTTTTT
- | - | TRBJ1-5 | TRBV19 | CASSIYYPGEYSNQPQHF | TGTGCCAGTAGTATTTACTACCCAGGAGAATATAGCAATCAGCCCCAGCATTTT
- | TRBD1 | TRBJ1-4 | TRBV7-2 | CASSLRDRENEKLFF | TGTGCCAGCAGCCTCCGGGACAGGGAAAATGAAAAACTGTTTTTT
- | TRBD2 | TRBJ2-7 | TRBV27 | CASSPGTSGIREQYF | TGTGCCAGCAGTCCCGGGACTAGCGGGATACGGGAGCAGTACTTC
- | TRBD1 | TRBJ2-5 | TRBV5-7 | CASSQNRGLGETQYF | TGTGCCAGCAGCCAGAACAGGGGATTAGGGGAGACCCAGTACTTC
- | - | TRBJ2-7 | TRBV7-6 | CASSLVGGALYEQYF | TGTGCCAGCAGCTTAGTGGGTGGGGCCCTCTACGAGCAGTACTTC
- | - | TRBJ1-6 | TRBV7-2 | CASSLNRRDSNSPLHF | TGTGCCAGCAGCTTAAACAGGCGAGATTCGAATTCACCCCTCCACTTT
- | - | TRBJ1-1 | TRBV7-9 | CASSQQGNTEAFF | TGTGCCAGCAGCCAACAGGGGAACACTGAAGCTTTCTTT
- | - | TRBJ1-5 | TRBV10-3 | CAISQGSNQPQHF | TGTGCCATCAGTCAGGGAAGCAATCAGCCCCAGCATTTT
- | - | TRBJ1-1 | TRBV6-1 | CASSFMNTEAFF | TGTGCCAGCAGTTTTATGAACACTGAAGCTTTCTTT
- | - | TRBJ1-1 | TRBV7-9 | CASSLVERTEAFF | TGTGCCAGCAGCTTAGTGGAAAGGACTGAAGCTTTCTTT
- | TRBD2 | TRBJ2-3 | TRBV18 | CASSPSGLVMDTQYF | TGTGCCAGCTCACCTTCGGGACTAGTGATGGATACGCAGTATTTT
- | TRBD1 | TRBJ1-1 | TRBV5-1 | CASSDTGGTTEAFF | TGCGCCAGCAGCGATACAGGGGGTACCACTGAAGCTTTCTTT
- | - | TRBJ2-2 | TRBV5-1 | CTSSPILNTGELFF | TGCACCAGCAGCCCTATCCTTAACACCGGGGAGCTGTTTTTT
- | - | TRBJ2-1 | TRBV5-4 | CASSLSQSNEQFF | TGTGCCAGCAGCTTGTCCCAAAGCAATGAGCAGTTCTTC
- | - | TRBJ2-3 | TRBV5-1 | CASSSGLTVRDTQYF | TGCGCCAGCAGCTCGGGACTGACCGTTAGAGATACGCAGTATTTT